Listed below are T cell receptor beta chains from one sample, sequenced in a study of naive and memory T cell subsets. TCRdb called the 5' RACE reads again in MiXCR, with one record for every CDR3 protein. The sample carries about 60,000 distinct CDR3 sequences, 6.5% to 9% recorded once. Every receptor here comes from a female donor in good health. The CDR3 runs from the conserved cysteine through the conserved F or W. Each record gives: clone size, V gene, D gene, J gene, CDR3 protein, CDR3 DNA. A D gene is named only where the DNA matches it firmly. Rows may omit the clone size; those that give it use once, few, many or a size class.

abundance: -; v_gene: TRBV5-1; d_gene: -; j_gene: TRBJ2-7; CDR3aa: CVSSHGSTYEQYF; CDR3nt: TGCGTCAGCAGCCACGGGAGTACCTACGAGCAGTACTTC
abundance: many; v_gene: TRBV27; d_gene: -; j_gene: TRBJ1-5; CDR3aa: CASSFKSNQPQHF; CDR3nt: TGTGCCAGCAGTTTTAAGAGCAATCAGCCCCAGCATTTT
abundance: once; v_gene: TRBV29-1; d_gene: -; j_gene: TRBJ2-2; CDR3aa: CSVVVQGLTGELFF; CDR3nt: TGCAGCGTCGTGGTCCAGGGGTTGACCGGGGAGCTGTTTTTT
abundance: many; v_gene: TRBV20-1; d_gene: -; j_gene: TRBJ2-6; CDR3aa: CSARSTLRSGANVLTF; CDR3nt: TGCAGTGCTAGGTCAACCTTACGTTCTGGGGCCAACGTCCTGACTTTC
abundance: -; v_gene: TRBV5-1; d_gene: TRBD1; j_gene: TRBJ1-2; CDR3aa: CASSWGQGVNGYTF; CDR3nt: TGCGCCAGCAGCTGGGGACAGGGTGTGAATGGCTACACCTTC
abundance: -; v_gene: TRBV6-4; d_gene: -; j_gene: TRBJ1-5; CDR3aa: CASSTGGGQPQHF; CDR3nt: TGTGCCAGCAGTACCGGCGGGGGTCAGCCCCAGCATTTT
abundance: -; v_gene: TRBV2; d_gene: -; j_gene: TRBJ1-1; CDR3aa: CASRLQPLNTEAFF; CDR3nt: TGTGCCAGCAGACTACAGCCACTGAACACTGAAGCTTTCTTT
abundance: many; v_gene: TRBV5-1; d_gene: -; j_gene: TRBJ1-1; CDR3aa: CASMPGTTNTEAFF; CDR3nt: TGCGCCAGCATGCCAGGGACAACGAACACTGAAGCTTTCTTT
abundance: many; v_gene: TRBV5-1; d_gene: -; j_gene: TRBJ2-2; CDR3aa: CASSGSGLNTGELFF; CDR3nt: TGCGCCAGCAGCGGTAGCGGATTGAACACCGGGGAGCTGTTTTTT
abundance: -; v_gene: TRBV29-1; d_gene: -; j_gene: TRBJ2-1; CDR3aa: CSVDDRTNEQFF; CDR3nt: TGCAGCGTTGACGACAGGACCAATGAGCAGTTCTTC
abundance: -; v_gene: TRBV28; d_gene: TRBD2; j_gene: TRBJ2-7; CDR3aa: CASNSASGNSYEQYF; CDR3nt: TGTGCCAGCAATTCGGCTAGCGGAAACTCCTACGAGCAGTACTTC
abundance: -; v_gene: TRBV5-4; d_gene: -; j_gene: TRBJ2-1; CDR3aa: CASSLAGREQFF; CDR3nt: TGTGCCAGCAGCTTGGCTGGACGCGAGCAGTTCTTC
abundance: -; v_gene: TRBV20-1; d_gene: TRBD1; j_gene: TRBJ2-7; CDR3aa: CSAVHQGQRLTYEQYF; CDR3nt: TGCAGTGCTGTTCACCAGGGACAGAGATTGACCTACGAGCAGTACTTC
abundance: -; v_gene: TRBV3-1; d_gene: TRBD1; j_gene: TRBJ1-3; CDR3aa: CASSQDGTVPGNTIYF; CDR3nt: TGTGCCAGCAGCCAAGACGGGACAGTCCCTGGTAACACCATATATTTT
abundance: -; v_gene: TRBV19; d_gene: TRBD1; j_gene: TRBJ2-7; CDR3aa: CASSRTGAYEQYF; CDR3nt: TGTGCCAGTAGTCGGACAGGGGCCTACGAGCAGTACTTC
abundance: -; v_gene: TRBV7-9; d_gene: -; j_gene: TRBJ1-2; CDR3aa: CASSLGRVEGYTF; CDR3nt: TGTGCCAGCAGCTTGGGCAGGGTAGAAGGCTACACCTTC
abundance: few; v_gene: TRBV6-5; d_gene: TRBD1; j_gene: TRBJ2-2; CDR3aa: CASRGTGRINTGELFF; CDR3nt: TGTGCCAGCAGGGGGACAGGGCGGATTAACACCGGGGAGCTGTTTTTT
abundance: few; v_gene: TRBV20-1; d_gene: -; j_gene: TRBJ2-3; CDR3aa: CSARDLTRWDTQYF; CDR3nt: TGCAGTGCTAGAGATTTGACAAGGTGGGATACGCAGTATTTT
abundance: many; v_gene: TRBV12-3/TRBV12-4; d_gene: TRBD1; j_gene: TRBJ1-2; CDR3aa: CASKPPGQINYGYTF; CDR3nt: TGTGCCAGCAAACCTCCGGGACAGATCAACTATGGCTACACCTTC
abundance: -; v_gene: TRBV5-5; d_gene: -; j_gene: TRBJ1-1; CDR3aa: CASSPSKNTEAFF; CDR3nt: TGTGCCAGCAGCCCGAGCAAGAACACTGAAGCTTTCTTT
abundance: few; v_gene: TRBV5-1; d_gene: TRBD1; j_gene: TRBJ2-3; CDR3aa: CASSLGDRAYASTDTQYF; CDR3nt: TGCGCCAGCAGCTTGGGGGACAGGGCCTATGCTAGCACAGATACGCAGTATTTT
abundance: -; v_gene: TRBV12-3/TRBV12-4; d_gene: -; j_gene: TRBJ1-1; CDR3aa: CASSLFQGNTEAFF; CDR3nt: TGTGCCAGCAGTTTATTCCAGGGTAATACTGAAGCTTTCTTT
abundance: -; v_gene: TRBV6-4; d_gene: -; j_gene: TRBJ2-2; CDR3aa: CASSAGGPGTGELFF; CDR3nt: TGTGCCAGCAGTGCAGGGGGGCCGGGCACCGGGGAGCTGTTTTTT
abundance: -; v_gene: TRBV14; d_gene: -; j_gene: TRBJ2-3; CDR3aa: CASSQVGDTQYF; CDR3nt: TGTGCCAGCAGCCAAGTAGGAGATACGCAGTATTTT
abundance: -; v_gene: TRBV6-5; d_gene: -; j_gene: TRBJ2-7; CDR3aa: CASSPYQGGTYEQYF; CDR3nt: TGTGCCAGCAGCCCCTACCAGGGCGGGACCTACGAGCAGTACTTC
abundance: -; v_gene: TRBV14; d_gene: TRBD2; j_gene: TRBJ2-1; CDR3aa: CASSGLAGGVSYNEQFF; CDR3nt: TGTGCCAGCAGCGGACTAGCGGGAGGCGTGTCCTACAATGAGCAGTTCTTC
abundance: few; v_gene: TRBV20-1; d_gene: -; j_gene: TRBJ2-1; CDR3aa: CSARDFLGPGADEQFF; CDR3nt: TGCAGTGCTAGAGACTTTCTCGGACCAGGGGCCGATGAGCAGTTCTTC
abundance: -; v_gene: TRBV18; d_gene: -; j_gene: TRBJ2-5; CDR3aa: CASSPPIQETQYF; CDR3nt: TGTGCCAGCTCACCCCCTATACAAGAGACCCAGTACTTC
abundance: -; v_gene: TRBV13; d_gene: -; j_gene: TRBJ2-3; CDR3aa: CASSSHNTDTQYF; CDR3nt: TGTGCCAGCAGCTCACACAACACAGATACGCAGTATTTT
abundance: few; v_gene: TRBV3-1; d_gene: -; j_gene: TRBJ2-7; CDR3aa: CASSPRRVDRYEQYF; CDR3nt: TGTGCCAGCAGCCCACGGAGGGTGGATAGGTACGAGCAGTACTTC
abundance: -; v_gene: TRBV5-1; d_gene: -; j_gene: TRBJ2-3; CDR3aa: CASSLAGTDTQYF; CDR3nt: TGCGCCAGCAGCTTGGCCGGGACAGATACGCAGTATTTT
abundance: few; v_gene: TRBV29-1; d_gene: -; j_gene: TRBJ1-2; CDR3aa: CSVDRDGYTF; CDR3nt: TGCAGCGTTGACAGGGATGGCTACACCTTC
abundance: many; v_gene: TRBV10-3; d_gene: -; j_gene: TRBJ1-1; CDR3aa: CAISPREPNTEAFF; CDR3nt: TGTGCCATCAGCCCAAGGGAACCGAACACTGAAGCTTTCTTT
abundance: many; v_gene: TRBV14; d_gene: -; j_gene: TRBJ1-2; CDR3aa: CASSQDGLFGQIYGYTF; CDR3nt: TGTGCCAGCAGCCAAGACGGCTTATTCGGGCAGATCTATGGCTACACCTTC
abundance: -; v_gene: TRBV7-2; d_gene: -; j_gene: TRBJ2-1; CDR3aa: CASSLATRANEQFF; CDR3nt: TGTGCCAGCAGCTTAGCGACTCGAGCAAATGAGCAGTTCTTC
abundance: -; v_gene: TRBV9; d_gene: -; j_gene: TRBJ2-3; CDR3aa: CASSVEYFRQSTDTQYF; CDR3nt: TGTGCCAGCAGCGTAGAATACTTCAGACAGAGCACAGATACGCAGTATTTT
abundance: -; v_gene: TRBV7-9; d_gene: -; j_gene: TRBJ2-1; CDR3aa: CASSLAGGNEQFF; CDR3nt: TGTGCCAGCAGCCTCGCCGGGGGCAATGAGCAGTTCTTC
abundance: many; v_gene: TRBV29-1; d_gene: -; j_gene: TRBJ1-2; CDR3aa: CSVFLRGRELEYGYTF; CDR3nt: TGCAGCGTTTTTCTGCGGGGCAGAGAACTGGAGTATGGCTACACCTTC
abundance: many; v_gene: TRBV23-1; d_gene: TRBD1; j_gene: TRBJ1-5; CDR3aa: CASSQSSRGGTGSGPQHF; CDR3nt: TGCGCCAGCAGTCAATCCTCACGGGGAGGGACAGGGTCGGGGCCCCAGCATTTT
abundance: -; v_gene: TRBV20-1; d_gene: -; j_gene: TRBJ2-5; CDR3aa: CSAGSGPPGTQYF; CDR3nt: TGCAGTGCCGGATCGGGGCCGCCTGGGACCCAGTACTTC
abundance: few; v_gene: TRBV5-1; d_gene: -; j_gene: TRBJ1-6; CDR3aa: CASRVRDSPLHF; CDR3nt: TGCGCCAGCAGGGTAAGGGATTCACCCCTCCACTTT